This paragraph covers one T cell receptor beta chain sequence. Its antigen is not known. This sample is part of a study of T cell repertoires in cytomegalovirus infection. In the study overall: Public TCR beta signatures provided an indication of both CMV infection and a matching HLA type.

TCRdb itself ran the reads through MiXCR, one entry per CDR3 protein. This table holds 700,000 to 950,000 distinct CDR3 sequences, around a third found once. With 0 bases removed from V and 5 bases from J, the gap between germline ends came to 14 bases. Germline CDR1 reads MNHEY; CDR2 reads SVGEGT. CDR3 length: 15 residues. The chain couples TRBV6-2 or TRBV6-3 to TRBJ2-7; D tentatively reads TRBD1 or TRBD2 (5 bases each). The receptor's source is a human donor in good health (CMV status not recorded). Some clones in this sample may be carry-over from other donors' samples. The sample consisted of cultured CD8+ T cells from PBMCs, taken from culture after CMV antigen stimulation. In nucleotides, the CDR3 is TGTGCCAGCAGTTACTCGATAGGGACCGAAGACGAGCAGTACGTC. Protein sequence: CASSYSIGTEDEQYV.